This T cell receptor beta chain was retrieved from a study of shared clonotypes between healthy human individuals. Study findings and constraints: Clonotypes shared by all four sorted-subset donors had higher generation probabilities than non-shared clonotypes.

The material for each subset, its genomic DNA, was split evenly across several immunoSEQ plates. As processed by the authors: Owing to the provision of junction-only sequences devoid of quality scores by immunoSEQ, filtering differed. Repertoires were generated with immunoSEQ multiplex PCR, while TCRdb's copy carries only in-frame clones and drops some. V, J and clone size derive from that table, while D and trimming were established from the DNA sequence. The sample includes about 2.3 million clones, over 85% of them seen just once. Note on this clone: Its antigen is not known.

This CDR3 contains 13 residues. With 3 bases removed from V and 7 bases from J, the gap between germline ends came to 11 bases. Germline V lookup: CDR1 SGHRS, CDR2 YFSETQ. Healthy HIV-negative adults with no recent acute infections or vaccinations were recruited as donors. The TCR originated in a man younger than 35 in good health. Some clones in this sample may be carry-over from other donors' samples. This chain uses TRBV5-1 with TRBJ2-1; a possible D gene is TRBD1 (6 bases). Sequencing used naive CD4+ T cells from PBMCs. Subset defined: CD45RA+ positively selected. The CDR3 coding sequence is TGCGCCAGCAGCTCTACAGGGTGGAATGAGCAGTTCTTC. Protein: CASSSTGWNEQFF.